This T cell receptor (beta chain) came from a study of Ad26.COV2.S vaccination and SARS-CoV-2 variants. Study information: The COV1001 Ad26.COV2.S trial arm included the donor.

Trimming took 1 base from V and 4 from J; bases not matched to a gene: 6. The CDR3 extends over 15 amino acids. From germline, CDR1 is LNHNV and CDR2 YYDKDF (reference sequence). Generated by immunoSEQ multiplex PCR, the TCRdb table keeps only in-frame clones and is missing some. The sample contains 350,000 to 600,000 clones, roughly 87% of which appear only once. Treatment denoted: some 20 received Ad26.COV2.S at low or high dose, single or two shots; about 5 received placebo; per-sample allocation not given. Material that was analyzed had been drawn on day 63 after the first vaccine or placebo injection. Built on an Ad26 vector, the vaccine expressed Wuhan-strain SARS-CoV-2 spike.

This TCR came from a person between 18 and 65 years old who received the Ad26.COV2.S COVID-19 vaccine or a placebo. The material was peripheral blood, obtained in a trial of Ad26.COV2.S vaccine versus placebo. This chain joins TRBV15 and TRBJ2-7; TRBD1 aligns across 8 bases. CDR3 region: CATSRVQGGTYEQYF. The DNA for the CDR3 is TGTGCCACCAGCAGAGTACAGGGGGGAACTTACGAGCAGTACTTC. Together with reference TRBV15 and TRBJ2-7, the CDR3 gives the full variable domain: DAMVIQNPRYQVTQFGKPVTLSCSQTLNHNVMYWYQQKSSQAPKLLFHYYDKDFNNEADTPDNFQSRRPNTSFCFLDIRSPGLGDTAMYLCATSRVQGGTYEQYFGPGTRLTVT.